This TCR beta chain emerged from a study of blood T cells in healthy people across ages. Study outcomes and limitations: Getting older went along with TCR beta diversity per million T cells dropping roughly linearly.

Germline V CDR1 and CDR2: SQVTM, ANQGSEA. The V end lost 6 bases, the J end lost 5 bases, and 17 bases lay between the germline ends. The CDR3 totals 14 residues. Using a J-beta primer mix together with a sample-barcoded 5' primer, a second PCR was run for roughly 7 to 12 cycles. TCRdb fed the 5' RACE reads into MiXCR, producing one record per CDR3 protein. The table shows roughly 1 million distinct CDR3 sequences, with under 30% occurring only once. This clonotype was recorded once. Its antigen is as yet unknown. This same sample was also taken into another study, of T cells of mothers and their children.

What was sequenced was blood. The clonotype comes from a girl aged 2-10 years in good health. The chain couples TRBV29-1 to TRBJ1-5; unclear D gene. In nucleotides, the CDR3 is TGCAGCGTCCTGATGGAGGGAGGGCATCAGCCCCAGCATTTT. Encoded protein: CSVLMEGGHQPQHF.